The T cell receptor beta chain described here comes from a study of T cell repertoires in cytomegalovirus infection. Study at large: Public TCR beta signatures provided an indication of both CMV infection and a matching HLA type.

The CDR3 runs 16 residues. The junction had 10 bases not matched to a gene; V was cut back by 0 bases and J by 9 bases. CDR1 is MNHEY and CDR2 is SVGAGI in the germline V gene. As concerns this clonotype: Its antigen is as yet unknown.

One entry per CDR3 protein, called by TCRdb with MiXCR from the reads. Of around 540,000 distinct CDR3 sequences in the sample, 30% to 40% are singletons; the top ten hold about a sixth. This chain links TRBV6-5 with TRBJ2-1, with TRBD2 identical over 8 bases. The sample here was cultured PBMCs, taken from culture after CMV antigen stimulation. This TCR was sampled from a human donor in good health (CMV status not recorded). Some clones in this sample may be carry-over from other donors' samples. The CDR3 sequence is CASSYSSVERESEQFF. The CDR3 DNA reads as TGTGCCAGCAGTTACTCGTCTGTCGAGCGGGAGAGTGAGCAGTTCTTC.